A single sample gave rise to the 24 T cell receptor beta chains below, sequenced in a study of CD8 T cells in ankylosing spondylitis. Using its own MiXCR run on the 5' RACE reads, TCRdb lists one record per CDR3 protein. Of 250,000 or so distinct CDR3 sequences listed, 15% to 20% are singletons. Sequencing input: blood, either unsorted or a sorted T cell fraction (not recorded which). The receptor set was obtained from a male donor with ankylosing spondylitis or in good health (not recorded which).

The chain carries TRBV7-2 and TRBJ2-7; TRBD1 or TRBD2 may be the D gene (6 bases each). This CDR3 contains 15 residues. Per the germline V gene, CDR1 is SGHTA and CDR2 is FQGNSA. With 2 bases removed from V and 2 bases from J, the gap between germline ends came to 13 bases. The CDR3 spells CASSLIEGEAYEQYF. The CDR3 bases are TGTGCCAGCAGCTTAATCGAGGGGGAGGCCTACGAGCAGTACTTC.

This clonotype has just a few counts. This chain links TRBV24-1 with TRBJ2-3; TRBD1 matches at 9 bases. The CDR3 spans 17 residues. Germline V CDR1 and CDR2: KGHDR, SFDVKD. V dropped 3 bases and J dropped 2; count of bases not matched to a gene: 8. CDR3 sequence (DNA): TGTGCCACCAGTGATGTGCCGGGACAGGGTTTCACAGATACGCAGTATTTT. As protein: CATSDVPGQGFTDTQYF.

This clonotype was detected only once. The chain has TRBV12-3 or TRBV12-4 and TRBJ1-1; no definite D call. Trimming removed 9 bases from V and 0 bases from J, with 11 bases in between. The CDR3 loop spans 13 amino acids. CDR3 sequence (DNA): TGTGCCAGACAACCGGGGATGAACACTGAAGCTTTCTTT. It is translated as CARQPGMNTEAFF.

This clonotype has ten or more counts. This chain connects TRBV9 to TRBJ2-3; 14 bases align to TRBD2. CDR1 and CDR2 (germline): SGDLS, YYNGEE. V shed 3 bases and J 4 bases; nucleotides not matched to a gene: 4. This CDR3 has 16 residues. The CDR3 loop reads CASSAGTSGSSDTQYF. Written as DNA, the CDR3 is TGTGCCAGCAGCGCCGGGACTAGCGGGAGTTCAGATACGCAGTATTTT.

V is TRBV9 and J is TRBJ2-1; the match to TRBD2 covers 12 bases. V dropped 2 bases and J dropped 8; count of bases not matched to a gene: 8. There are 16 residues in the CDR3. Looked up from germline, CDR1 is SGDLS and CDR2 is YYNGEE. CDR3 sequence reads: CASSVSGLAGGDEQFF. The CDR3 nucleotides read TGTGCCAGCAGCGTGTCGGGACTAGCGGGTGGGGATGAGCAGTTCTTC.

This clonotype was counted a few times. CDR3 bases: TGCAGCGTTGACCCCGGGACTAGGAGGGCCTACGAGCAGTACTTC. The encoded protein is CSVDPGTRRAYEQYF. The gene calls are TRBV29-1 and TRBJ2-7; 8 bases map to TRBD2. This CDR3 has 15 residues. Unmatched junction bases numbered 9, after V lost 3 bases and J lost 2 bases. Germline CDR1 SQVTM, CDR2 ANQGSEA.

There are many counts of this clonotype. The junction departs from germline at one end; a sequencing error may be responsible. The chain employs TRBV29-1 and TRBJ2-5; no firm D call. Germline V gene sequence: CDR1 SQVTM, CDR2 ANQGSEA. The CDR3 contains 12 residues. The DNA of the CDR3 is TGCAGCGTCCCCTGGAACCATGAGACCCAGTACTTC. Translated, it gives CSVPWNHETQYF.

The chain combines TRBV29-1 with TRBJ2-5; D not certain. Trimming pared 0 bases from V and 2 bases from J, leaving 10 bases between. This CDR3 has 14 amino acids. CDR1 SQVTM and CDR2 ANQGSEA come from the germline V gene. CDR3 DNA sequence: TGCAGCGTTGAAGAGACACCGAGACAAGAGACCCAGTACTTC. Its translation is CSVEETPRQETQYF.

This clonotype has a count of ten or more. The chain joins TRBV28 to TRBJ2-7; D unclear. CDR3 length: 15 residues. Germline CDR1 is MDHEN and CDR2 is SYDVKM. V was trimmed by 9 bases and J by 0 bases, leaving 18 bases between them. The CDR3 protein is CASTLITSSSYEQYF. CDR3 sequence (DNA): TGTGCCAGTACTTTAATAACCTCGAGCTCCTACGAGCAGTACTTC. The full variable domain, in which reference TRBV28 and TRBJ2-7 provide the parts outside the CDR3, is DVKVTQSSRYLVKRTGEKVFLECVQDMDHENMFWYRQDPGLGLRLIYFSYDVKMKEKGDIPEGYSVSREKKERFSLILESASTNQTSMYLCASTLITSSSYEQYFGPGTRLTVT.

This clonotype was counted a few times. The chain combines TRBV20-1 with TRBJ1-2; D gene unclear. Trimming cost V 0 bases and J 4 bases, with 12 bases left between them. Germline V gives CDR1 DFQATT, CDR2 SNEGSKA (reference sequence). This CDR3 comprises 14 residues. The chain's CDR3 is CSARDTLIVYGYTF. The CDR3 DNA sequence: TGCAGTGCTAGAGATACGTTGATCGTCTATGGCTACACCTTC.

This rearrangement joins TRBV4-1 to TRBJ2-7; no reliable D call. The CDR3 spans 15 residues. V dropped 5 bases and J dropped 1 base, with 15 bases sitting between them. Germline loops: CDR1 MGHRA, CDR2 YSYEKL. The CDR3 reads CASSNTPALSYEQYF. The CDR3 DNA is TGCGCCAGCAGCAATACACCGGCTCTTTCCTACGAGCAGTACTTC.

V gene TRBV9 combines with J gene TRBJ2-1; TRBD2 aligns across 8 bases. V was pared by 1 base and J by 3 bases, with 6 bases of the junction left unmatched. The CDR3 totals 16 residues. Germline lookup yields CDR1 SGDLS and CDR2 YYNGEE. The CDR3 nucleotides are TGTGCCAGCAGCGTAAACGGGAGGGCCATCTACAATGAGCAGTTCTTC. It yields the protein CASSVNGRAIYNEQFF.

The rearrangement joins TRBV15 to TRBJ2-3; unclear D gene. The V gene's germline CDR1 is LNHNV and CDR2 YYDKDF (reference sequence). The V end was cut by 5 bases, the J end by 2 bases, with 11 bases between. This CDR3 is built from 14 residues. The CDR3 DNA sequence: TGTGCCACCAGCTACTCGGCCATCACAGATACGCAGTATTTT. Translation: CATSYSAITDTQYF.

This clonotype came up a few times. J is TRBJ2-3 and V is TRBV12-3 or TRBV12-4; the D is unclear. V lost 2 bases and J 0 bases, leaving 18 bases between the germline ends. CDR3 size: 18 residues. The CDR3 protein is CASSLYPFEYHSTDTQYF. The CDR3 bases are TGTGCCAGCAGTTTATACCCTTTCGAATACCATAGCACAGATACGCAGTATTTT.

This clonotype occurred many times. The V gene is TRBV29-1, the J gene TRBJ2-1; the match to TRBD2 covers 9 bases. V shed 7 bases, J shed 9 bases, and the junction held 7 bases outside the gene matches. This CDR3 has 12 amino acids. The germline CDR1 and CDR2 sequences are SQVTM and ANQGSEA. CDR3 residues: CSAAGTSIEQFF. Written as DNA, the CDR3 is TGCAGCGCCGCCGGGACTAGCATTGAGCAGTTCTTC.

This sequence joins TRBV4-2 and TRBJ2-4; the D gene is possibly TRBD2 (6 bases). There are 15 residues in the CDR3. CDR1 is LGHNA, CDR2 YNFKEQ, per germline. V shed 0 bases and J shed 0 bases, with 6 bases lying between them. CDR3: CASSQEGLAKNIQYF. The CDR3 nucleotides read TGTGCCAGCAGCCAAGAGGGACTAGCCAAAAACATTCAGTACTTC.

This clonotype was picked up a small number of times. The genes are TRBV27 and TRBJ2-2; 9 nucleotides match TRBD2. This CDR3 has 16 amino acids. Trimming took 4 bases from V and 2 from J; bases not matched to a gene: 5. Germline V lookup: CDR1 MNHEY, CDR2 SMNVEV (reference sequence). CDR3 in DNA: TGTGCCAGCAGTTGGGGGACTAGCCCCAACACCGGGGAGCTGTTTTTT. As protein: CASSWGTSPNTGELFF.

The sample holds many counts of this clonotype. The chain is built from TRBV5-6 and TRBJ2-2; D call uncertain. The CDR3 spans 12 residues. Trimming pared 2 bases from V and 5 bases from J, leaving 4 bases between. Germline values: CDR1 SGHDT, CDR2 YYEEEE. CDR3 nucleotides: TGTGCCAGCAGCTTCTTAACCGGGGAGCTGTTTTTT. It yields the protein CASSFLTGELFF.

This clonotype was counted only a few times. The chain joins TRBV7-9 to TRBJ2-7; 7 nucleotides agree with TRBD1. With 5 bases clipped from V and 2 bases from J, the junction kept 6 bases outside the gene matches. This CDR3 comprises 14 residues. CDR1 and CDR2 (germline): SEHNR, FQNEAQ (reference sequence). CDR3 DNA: TGTGCCAGCAGCAAGGGGGACAGTCCCTACGAGCAGTACTTC. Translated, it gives CASSKGDSPYEQYF.

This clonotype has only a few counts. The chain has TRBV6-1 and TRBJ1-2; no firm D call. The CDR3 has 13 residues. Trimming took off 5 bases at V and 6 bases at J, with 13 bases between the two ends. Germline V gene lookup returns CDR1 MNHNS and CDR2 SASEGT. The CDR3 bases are TGTGCCAGCAGTACCCCGGGGAAGGATGGCTACACCTTC. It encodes CASSTPGKDGYTF.

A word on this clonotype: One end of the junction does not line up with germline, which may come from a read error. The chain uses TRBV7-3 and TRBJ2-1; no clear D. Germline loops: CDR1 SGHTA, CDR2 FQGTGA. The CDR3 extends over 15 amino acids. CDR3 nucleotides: TGTGCCAGCAGCGCCCATGGCGGAGAATACAATAAGCAGTTCTTC. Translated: CASSAHGGEYNKQFF.

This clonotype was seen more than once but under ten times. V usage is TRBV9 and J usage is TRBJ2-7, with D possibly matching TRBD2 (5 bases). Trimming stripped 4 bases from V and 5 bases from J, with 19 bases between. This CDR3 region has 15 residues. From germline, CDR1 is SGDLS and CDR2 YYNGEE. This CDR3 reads CASSPSQLGYHEQYF. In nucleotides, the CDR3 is TGTGCCAGCAGCCCCAGCCAACTAGGTTACCACGAGCAGTACTTC.

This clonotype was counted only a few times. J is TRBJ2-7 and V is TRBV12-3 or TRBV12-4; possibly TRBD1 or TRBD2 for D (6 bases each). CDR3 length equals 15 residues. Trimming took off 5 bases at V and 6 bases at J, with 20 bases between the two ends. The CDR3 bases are TGTGCCAGCAGTCCCGCGGAGGGACAACCTTCCGAGCAGTACTTC. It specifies CASSPAEGQPSEQYF.

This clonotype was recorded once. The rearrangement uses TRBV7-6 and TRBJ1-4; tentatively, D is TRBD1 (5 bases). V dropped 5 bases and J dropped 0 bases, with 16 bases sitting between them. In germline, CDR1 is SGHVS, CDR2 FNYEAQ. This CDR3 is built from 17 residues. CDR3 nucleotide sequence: TGTGCCAGCAGCCCAGACCCAGCGACAGCAACTAATGAAAAACTGTTTTTT. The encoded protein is CASSPDPATATNEKLFF.